Presented here are 5 T cell receptor beta chains from one specimen sequenced in a study of blood T cell repertoires in COVID-19. Clones were sequenced by immunoSEQ multiplex PCR, and TCRdb holds only the in-frame ones, with some missing. The repertoire holds about 180,000 clones, with roughly 81% as singletons. Specimen: peripheral blood. All receptors come from an elderly woman with COVID-19, enrolled during active disease.

This chain uses TRBV15 with TRBJ2-7, with 10 bases matching TRBD2. The CDR3 covers 15 residues. Trimming at V came to 5 bases and at J to 3 bases, leaving 7 bases not matched to a gene. In germline, CDR1 is LNHNV, CDR2 YYDKDF (reference sequence). CDR3 in amino acids: CATSPRAGGYYEQYF. CDR3 nucleotide sequence: TGTGCCACCAGCCCTCGAGCGGGGGGGTACTACGAGCAGTACTTC.

The chain uses TRBV29-1 and TRBJ1-4; D unclear. CDR1 and CDR2 (germline): SQVTM, ANQGSEA. Trimming shortened V by 0 bases and J by 7 bases, and 6 bases separated the two germline ends. The CDR3 sequence is 12 residues long. The CDR3: CSVEDLREKLFF. The CDR3 nucleotides read TGCAGCGTTGAAGATCTTCGTGAAAAACTGTTTTTT.

The genes are TRBV19 and TRBJ1-2, with D possibly TRBD1 on 6 matching bases. With 4 bases removed from V and 5 bases from J, the gap between germline ends came to 17 bases. There are 15 residues in the CDR3. Germline CDR1 and CDR2: LNHDA and SQIVND (reference sequence). In DNA, the CDR3 is TGTGCCAGTAGTACCGAACAGGGTGGGGAGTATGGCTACACCTTC. Translated, it gives CASSTEQGGEYGYTF.

The chain links TRBV5-1 to TRBJ2-5; tentatively, D is TRBD2 (6 bases). CDR3 length equals 14 residues. V was shortened by 4 bases and J by 5 bases, with 15 bases between the two germline ends. Germline loops: CDR1 SGHRS, CDR2 YFSETQ. The CDR3 region has the DNA TGCGCCAGCAGCATGGACGGGAGTACCGAGACCCAGTACTTC. Translated, it gives CASSMDGSTETQYF.

The chain couples TRBV10-3 to TRBJ2-7; the D gene is possibly TRBD1 (5 bases). CDR3 length equals 20 residues. CDR1 and CDR2 from the germline V gene are ENHRY and SYGVKD. V lost 2 bases to trimming and J lost 4 bases, with 30 bases between them. As DNA, the CDR3 is TGTGCCATCAGTGAGCCTCAAGATCAACCGACAGTACATAATTTATACGAGCAGTACTTC. Translating it yields CAISEPQDQPTVHNLYEQYF.